A single sample is the source of the 30 T cell receptor beta chains below, sequenced in a study of blood T cell repertoires in COVID-19. Only in-frame clones appear in the TCRdb table, and some are missing; sequencing was by immunoSEQ multiplex PCR. Among a few hundred thousand clones, about 90% were seen once, and the ten largest hold approximately 2%. Input material: peripheral blood. Receptor source: a woman aged 25 to 45 who had recovered from COVID-19.

The chain is built from TRBV7-8 and TRBJ2-2, with D uncertain. This CDR3 spans 14 amino acids. Trimming took 5 bases from V and 8 from J, leaving 15 bases between them. From germline, CDR1 is SGHVS and CDR2 FQNEAQ. Here the CDR3 reads CASSHRVVTGELFF. For the CDR3, the DNA is TGTGCCAGCAGCCATCGAGTGGTGACAGGGGAGCTGTTTTTT.

The rearrangement joins TRBV18 to TRBJ1-1; 8 positions match TRBD1. Germline CDR1 is KGHSH and CDR2 is LQKENI. V dropped 2 bases and J dropped 11; count of bases not matched to a gene: 13. This CDR3 is 15 amino acids long. CDR3 protein: CASSPADRETSWAFF. In nucleotides, the CDR3 is TGTGCCAGCTCACCAGCGGACAGGGAGACGTCGTGGGCTTTCTTT.

The CDR3 reads CASSLPPTGGAGNTQYF. The CDR3 nucleotides read TGCGCCAGCAGCTTGCCACCAACAGGGGGCGCAGGAAATACGCAGTATTTT. This sequence joins TRBV5-1 and TRBJ2-3, with 9 bases aligning to TRBD1. Trimming cost V 1 base and J 7 bases; bases outside gene matches: 13. Germline CDR1 and CDR2: SGHRS and YFSETQ. This CDR3 has 17 residues.

The rearrangement joins TRBV25-1 to TRBJ2-7, with D possibly being TRBD1 (6 bases). With 1 base removed from V and 3 bases from J, the gap between germline ends came to 13 bases. CDR1 is MGHDK, CDR2 SYGVNS, per germline. The CDR3 is made up of 15 amino acids. As DNA, the CDR3 is TGTGCCAGCAGTGAATTCACAGGGACCCTCTACGAGCAGTACTTC. It encodes CASSEFTGTLYEQYF.

V gene TRBV2 combines with J gene TRBJ2-5; TRBD2 matches 11 bases. The CDR3 sequence is 16 residues long. Germline CDR1 and CDR2: SNHLY and FYNNEI. After removal of 5 bases from V and 0 bases from J, the junction contained 5 bases not matched to a gene. This chain's CDR3 is CASSPRLAGYQETQYF. DNA of the CDR3: TGTGCCAGCAGTCCTCGACTAGCGGGGTACCAAGAGACCCAGTACTTC.

The chain carries TRBV5-1 and TRBJ2-3; D gene uncertain. The CDR3 sequence is 12 residues long. V lost 2 bases and J lost 2, with 3 bases in between. CDR1 is SGHRS and CDR2 is YFSETQ in the germline V gene. The CDR3: CASSLYTDTQYF. The DNA of the CDR3 is TGCGCCAGCAGCTTATACACAGATACGCAGTATTTT.

J is TRBJ2-1 and V is TRBV10-3; possible D gene TRBD1, 5 bases. Per germline, CDR1 ENHRY and CDR2 SYGVKD. This CDR3 spans 14 amino acids. V lost 4 bases, J lost 7 bases, and 14 bases lay in between. The CDR3 DNA reads TGTGCCATCAGTGGTGGGCAGGGTGGAAATGAGCAGTTCTTC. Protein: CAISGGQGGNEQFF.

This clone came up once. This chain uses TRBV3-1 (or the pseudogene TRBV3-2) with TRBJ1-2; the D gene is possibly TRBD1 (5 bases). V lost 4 bases to trimming and J lost 4 bases, with 13 bases between them. The germline V gene encodes CDR1 LGHDT and CDR2 YNNKEL (reference sequence). The length of the CDR3 is 14 residues. CDR3 DNA: TGTGCCAGCAGCCGAGAACAGGTGACCTATGGCTACACCTTC. This encodes CASSREQVTYGYTF.

DNA of the CDR3: TGTGCCAGCAGCCAAGCCCTGGTCCGCGGGGCTGGAACCGGGGAGCTGTTTTTT. It yields the protein CASSQALVRGAGTGELFF. The gene calls are TRBV3-1 (or the pseudogene TRBV3-2) and TRBJ2-2; D might be TRBD2 (6 bases). V shed 1 base and J shed 5 bases, with 20 bases lying between them. The germline V gene has CDR1 LGHDT and CDR2 YNNKEL (reference sequence). The CDR3 totals 18 residues.

The chain couples TRBV28 to TRBJ2-1, with 11 positions matching TRBD2. CDR3 length equals 15 residues. CDR1 MDHEN and CDR2 SYDVKM come from the germline V gene. Trimming removed 6 bases from V and 9 bases from J; junction bases left unmatched: 10. The CDR3 sequence is CASSSRLAGRGEQFF. The CDR3 nucleotides read TGTGCCAGCAGCTCTAGACTAGCGGGAAGGGGTGAGCAGTTCTTC.

The DNA of the CDR3 is TGTGCCAGCAGCTTAGGACAGGGTGAAACTGAAGCTTTCTTT. Translated: CASSLGQGETEAFF. The chain carries TRBV7-3 and TRBJ1-1; 8 bases line up with TRBD1. There are 14 residues in the CDR3. CDR1 is SGHTA and CDR2 is FQGTGA in the germline V gene. J gave up 5 bases and V 2 bases, and 4 bases lay outside the gene matches.

This clone is a singleton in its sample. The V and J genes are TRBV5-1 and TRBJ1-5; D ambiguous. The CDR3 totals 13 residues. The germline V gene has CDR1 SGHRS and CDR2 YFSETQ. V was shortened by 2 bases and J by 5 bases, with 8 bases between the two germline ends. The DNA of the CDR3 is TGCGCCAGCAGCTTTTCTCCAGATCAGCCCCAGCATTTT. Translating it yields CASSFSPDQPQHF.

The gene calls are TRBV29-1 and TRBJ2-4; perhaps TRBD2 as D (6 bases). Germline CDR1 is SQVTM and CDR2 is ANQGSEA. The CDR3 is made up of 13 amino acids. V was clipped by 3 bases and J by 3 bases, with 9 bases between them. The CDR3 DNA sequence: TGCAGCGTTGAGTCCGGGGGCAAAAACATTCAGTACTTC. It encodes CSVESGGKNIQYF.

This clone was seen once. This chain connects TRBV9 to TRBJ2-2; D is uncertain. The CDR3 covers 15 residues. The germline CDR1 and CDR2 sequences are SGDLS and YYNGEE. V dropped 0 bases and J dropped 2 bases, with 8 bases sitting between them. The CDR3 loop reads CASSVGQINTGELFF. The CDR3 nucleotides are TGTGCCAGCAGCGTAGGGCAGATCAACACCGGGGAGCTGTTTTTT.

This clone was picked up a small number of times. The chain carries TRBV7-6 and TRBJ1-1; TRBD1 is a possible D gene (6 bases). The CDR3 is made up of 14 amino acids. V lost 2 bases, J lost 0 bases, and 7 bases lay in between. Per germline, CDR1 SGHVS and CDR2 FNYEAQ. Here the CDR3 DNA reads TGTGCCAGCAGCTTACAGGGGATGAACACTGAAGCTTTCTTT. Amino acids: CASSLQGMNTEAFF.

This clone has just one count. The V call is TRBV5-1, the J call TRBJ2-2; D gene uncertain. CDR3 size: 13 residues. V was cut by 4 bases and J by 3 bases, with 7 bases left in between. Germline values: CDR1 SGHRS, CDR2 YFSETQ. CDR3 nucleotides: TGCGCCAGCAGCGTCCCGGACACCGGGGAGCTGTTTTTT. This gives the protein CASSVPDTGELFF.

The gene calls are TRBV12-5 and TRBJ2-7; TRBD1 matches at 7 bases. Trimming at V came to 3 bases and at J to 3 bases, leaving 8 bases not matched to a gene. Germline V gene lookup returns CDR1 LGHNT and CDR2 FRNRAP. This CDR3 has 15 residues. In DNA, the CDR3 is TGTGCTAGTGGTTTCTTACAGGGGTCGGGCTACGAGCAGTACTTC. Encoded protein: CASGFLQGSGYEQYF.

The CDR3 region has the DNA TGCGCCAGCAGCTTGTCCGGGACAGGGAACACCGGGGAGCTGTTTTTT. Residues: CASSLSGTGNTGELFF. The rearrangement uses TRBV5-1 and TRBJ2-2, with 8 bases that match TRBD1. J gave up 1 base and V 1 base, and 3 bases lay outside the gene matches. Looked up from germline, CDR1 is SGHRS and CDR2 is YFSETQ. This CDR3 spans 16 amino acids.

The J gene is TRBJ1-4, the V gene TRBV6-6; 8 bases agree with TRBD1. V gave up 2 bases and J gave up 6 bases; unmatched junction bases: 5. CDR1 and CDR2 (germline): MNHNY, SVGAGI (reference sequence). This CDR3 is built from 15 residues. The chain's CDR3 is CASSYRTGSYEKLFF. The DNA of the CDR3 is TGTGCCAGCAGTTACCGGACAGGGAGTTATGAAAAACTGTTTTTT.

The V call is TRBV18, the J call TRBJ2-7; a possible D gene is TRBD1 (6 bases). The length of the CDR3 is 14 residues. Germline V gene sequence: CDR1 KGHSH, CDR2 LQKENI. V was shortened by 5 bases and J by 7 bases, with 18 bases between the two germline ends. DNA of the CDR3: TGTGCCAGCTCATTGAGTCAGGGGACAAGAGAGCAGTACTTC. It is translated as CASSLSQGTREQYF. Complete variable domain (other parts from reference TRBV18 and TRBJ2-7): NAGVMQNPRHLVRRRGQEARLRCSPMKGHSHVYWYRQLPEEGLKFMVYLQKENIIDESGMPKERFSAEFPKEGPSILRIQQVVRGDSAAYFCASSLSQGTREQYFGPGTRLTVT.

This CDR3 reads CASSFLQNGYEQYF. The CDR3, as DNA: TGTGCCAGCAGCTTCCTACAGAATGGTTACGAGCAGTACTTC. The rearrangement joins TRBV13 to TRBJ2-7; D is undetermined. Deletions cut 3 bases from V and 4 bases from J, with 13 bases between. CDR1 and CDR2 from the germline V gene are PRHDT and FYEKMQ (reference sequence). CDR3 length: 14 residues.

The rearrangement links TRBV3-1 (or the pseudogene TRBV3-2) to TRBJ2-3; tentative D call: TRBD2 (7 bases). V lost 4 bases to trimming and J lost 15 bases, with 20 bases between them. Germline CDR1 reads LGHDT; CDR2 reads YNNKEL (reference sequence). This CDR3 contains 13 residues. The CDR3 DNA sequence: TGTGCCAGCAGCCTAGGTGAGGGGGGGGGCCTCTATTTT. It yields the protein CASSLGEGGGLYF.

The rearrangement links TRBV5-4 to TRBJ2-7, with TRBD1 matching 10 bases. CDR1 is SGHNT and CDR2 is YYREEE in the germline V gene (reference sequence). This CDR3 is 15 amino acids long. V lost 1 base to trimming and J lost 5 bases; unmatched junction nucleotides: 6. The CDR3, as DNA: TGTGCCAGCAGCTTGCCCGGGACAGGGGACCACGAGCAGTACTTC. As protein: CASSLPGTGDHEQYF.

V is TRBV7-2 and J is TRBJ2-7; D not certain. The CDR3 is 13 residues long. Germline assignment: CDR1 SGHTA and CDR2 FQGNSA. The V and J ends lost 3 bases and 2 bases respectively, with 8 bases between them. The CDR3 DNA reads as TGTGCCAGCAGCTTTTACGGAGCCTACGAGCAGTACTTC. Its translation is CASSFYGAYEQYF.

Remarks on this clone: This specimen includes other DNA sequences encoding the same CDR3. The V call is TRBV6-5, the J call TRBJ2-7; 10 bases are shared with TRBD1. V was pared by 6 bases and J by 1 base, with 0 bases of the junction left unmatched. CDR1 and CDR2 from the germline V gene are MNHEY and SVGAGI. The CDR3 has 13 amino acids. The CDR3 reads CASRGQGSYEQYF. The CDR3 DNA reads as TGTGCCAGCAGGGGACAGGGGTCCTACGAGCAGTACTTC.

This sequence joins TRBV10-3 and TRBJ2-7, with 7 bases that match TRBD1. This CDR3 region has 13 residues. The J segment lost 1 base and the V segment lost 8 bases, leaving 5 bases of the junction unmatched. CDR1 and CDR2 (germline): ENHRY, SYGVKD. CDR3 coding DNA: TGTGCCATCCGGACAGGAGGATCCTACGAGCAGTACTTC. It codes for CAIRTGGSYEQYF.

The chain combines TRBV30 with TRBJ1-2, with 8 nucleotides matching TRBD1. Germline V gene lookup returns CDR1 GTSNPN and CDR2 SVGIG (reference sequence). CDR3 length equals 13 residues. After removal of 3 bases from V and 4 bases from J, the junction contained 4 bases not matched to a gene. In nucleotides, the CDR3 is TGTGCCTGGAGGGCAACAGGGGGCTATGGCTACACCTTC. Translating it yields CAWRATGGYGYTF.

Only one count was recorded for this clone. The V gene is TRBV19, the J gene TRBJ1-5; D call uncertain. The CDR3 has 13 residues. Trimming took 4 bases from V and 5 from J, leaving 9 bases between them. Germline CDR1 and CDR2: LNHDA and SQIVND (reference sequence). CDR3: CASSRARHQPQHF. CDR3 DNA: TGTGCCAGTAGTAGGGCCAGGCATCAGCCCCAGCATTTT.

The V gene is TRBV11-2, the J gene TRBJ1-2, with a tentative D call TRBD1 (5 bases). Germline V gene data show CDR1 as SGHAT and CDR2 as FQNNGV. The CDR3 consists of 13 residues. V was clipped by 8 bases and J by 3 bases, with 13 bases between them. The CDR3 DNA follows: TGTGCCAGCTCCCCGGGGGGATACTATGGCTACACCTTC. This gives the protein CASSPGGYYGYTF.

The chain recombines TRBV18 with TRBJ2-7; D may be TRBD2 (6 bases). With 2 bases removed from V and 7 bases from J, the gap between germline ends came to 15 bases. The CDR3 extends over 14 amino acids. Germline-derived CDR1 and CDR2 are KGHSH and LQKENI. DNA for the CDR3: TGTGCCAGCTCACCATCCTCCGGGGGAGTGGAGCAGTACTTC. Translated, it gives CASSPSSGGVEQYF.